The sequence of this T cell receptor (beta chain) was determined in a study of persistence of HIV-infected CD4 T cells. The CDR3 loop spans 14 amino acids. The V and J ends lost 1 base and 9 bases respectively, with 19 bases between them. CDR1 is GTSNPN and CDR2 is SVGIG in the germline V gene (reference sequence). Study-wide points: TCR analyses could not target the rare provirus-carrying CMV-responding cells.

In regard to this clone: The target antigen is unknown.

The stimulus was an HIV-1 Gag 15-mer peptide pool, about 1 ug/peptide/mL. Sorted nonresponding memory CD4+ T cells were CD40L-negative, CD69-negative, CD45RO-high. Inclusion required CMV-positive serology and CD4+ counts above 400 cells/uL. CD8+ T cells were removed from PBMCs prior to stimulation. For around 18 hours, CD8-depleted PBMCs received anti-CD28/CD49d costimulation, a CD40-blocking antibody and enfuvirtide. Sequencing used immunoSEQ version 4 in survey mode. Method: immunoSEQ multiplex PCR; TCRdb's copy keeps in-frame clones and lacks some. The table includes about 40,000 clones, around 82% detected once.

Here the sequenced sample was CD4+ T cells sorted from PBMCs after 18-hour stimulation, taken from a patient who received antiretroviral therapy. The origin of this receptor is an adult man with HIV who was CMV-seropositive. The chain joins TRBV30 to TRBJ2-7; D might be TRBD1 or TRBD2, each matching 6 bases. Here the CDR3 reads CAWSAGGPLGGQYF. The DNA of the CDR3 is TGTGCCTGGAGTGCTGGGGGGCCACTTGGGGGGCAGTACTTC.